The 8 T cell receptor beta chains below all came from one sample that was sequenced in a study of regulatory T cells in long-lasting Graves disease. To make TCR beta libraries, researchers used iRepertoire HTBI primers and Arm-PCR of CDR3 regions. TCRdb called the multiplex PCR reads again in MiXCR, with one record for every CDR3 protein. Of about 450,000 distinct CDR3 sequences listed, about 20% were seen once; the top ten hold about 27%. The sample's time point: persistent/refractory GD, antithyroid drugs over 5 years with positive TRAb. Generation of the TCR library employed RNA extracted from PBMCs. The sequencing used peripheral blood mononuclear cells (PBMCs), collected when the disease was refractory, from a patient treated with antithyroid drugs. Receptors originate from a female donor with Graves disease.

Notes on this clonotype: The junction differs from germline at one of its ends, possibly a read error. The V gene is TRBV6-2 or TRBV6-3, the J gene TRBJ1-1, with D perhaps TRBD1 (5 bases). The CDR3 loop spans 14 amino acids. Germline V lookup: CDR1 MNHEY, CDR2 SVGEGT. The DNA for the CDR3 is TGTGCCAACAGTTATGGGCAGGGAGGGACTGAAGCTTTCTTT. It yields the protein CANSYGQGGTEAFF.

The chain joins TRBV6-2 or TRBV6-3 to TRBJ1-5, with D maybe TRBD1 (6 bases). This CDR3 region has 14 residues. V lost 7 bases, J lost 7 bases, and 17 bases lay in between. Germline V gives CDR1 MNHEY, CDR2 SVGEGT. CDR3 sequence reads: CASTEPRGRQPQHF. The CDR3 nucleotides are TGTGCCAGCACCGAACCCAGGGGCAGGCAGCCCCAGCATTTT.

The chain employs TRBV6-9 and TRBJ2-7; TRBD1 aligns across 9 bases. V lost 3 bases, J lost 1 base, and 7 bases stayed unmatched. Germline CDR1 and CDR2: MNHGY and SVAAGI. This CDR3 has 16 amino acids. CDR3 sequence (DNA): TGTGCCAGCAGTTACCAACAGGGGGCCAGGTCCTACGAGCAGTACTTC. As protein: CASSYQQGARSYEQYF.

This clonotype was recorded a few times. CDR3 residues: CSARGGHLSYEQYF. The CDR3 coding sequence is TGCAGTGCTAGAGGGGGGCACCTCTCCTACGAGCAGTACTTC. The genes are TRBV20-1 and TRBJ2-7; a weak D match, TRBD1 (6 bases). Trimming cost V 1 base and J 0 bases, with 10 bases left between them. The CDR3 has 14 residues. Germline V gene sequence: CDR1 DFQATT, CDR2 SNEGSKA (reference sequence).

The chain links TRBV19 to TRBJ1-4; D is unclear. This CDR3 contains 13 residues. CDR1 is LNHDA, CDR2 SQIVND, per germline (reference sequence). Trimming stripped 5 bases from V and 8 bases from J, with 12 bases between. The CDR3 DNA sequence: TGTGCCAGTAGTGAGGCAGTGGGCGAAAAACTGTTTTTT. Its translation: CASSEAVGEKLFF. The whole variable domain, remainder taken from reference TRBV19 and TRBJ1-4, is DGGITQSPKYLFRKEGQNVTLSCEQNLNHDAMYWYRQDPGQGLRLIYYSQIVNDFQKGDIAEGYSVSREKKESFPLTVTSAQKNPTAFYLCASSEAVGEKLFFGSGTQLSVL.

The CDR3 DNA sequence: TGTGCCAGCAACGATAGGCAGTACGAGCAGTACTTC. As protein: CASNDRQYEQYF. J is TRBJ2-7 and V is TRBV6-2 or TRBV6-3; D unresolved. The germline V gene encodes CDR1 MNHEY and CDR2 SVGEGT. The CDR3 has 12 amino acids. Trimming stripped 7 bases from V and 4 bases from J, with 11 bases between.

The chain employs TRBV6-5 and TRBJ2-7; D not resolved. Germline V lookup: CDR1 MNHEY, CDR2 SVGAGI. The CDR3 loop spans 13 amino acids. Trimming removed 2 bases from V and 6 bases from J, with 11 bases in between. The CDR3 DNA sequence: TGTGCCAGCAGTTACGGCAGGCCAGGCGAGCAGTACTTC. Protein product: CASSYGRPGEQYF.

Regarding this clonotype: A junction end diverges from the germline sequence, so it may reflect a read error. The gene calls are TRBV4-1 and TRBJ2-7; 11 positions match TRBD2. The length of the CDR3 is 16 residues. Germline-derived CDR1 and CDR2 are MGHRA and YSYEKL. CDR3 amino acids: CACSPMIAGGRYEQYF. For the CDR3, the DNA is TGCGCCTGCAGCCCGATGATAGCGGGAGGGCGATACGAGCAGTACTTC.